This T cell receptor (beta chain) was captured in a study of PD-1 blockade in mismatch repair-deficient tumors. The study, taken as a whole, reports: Rapid post-treatment expansion, then contraction, generally preceding radiologic response, marked tumor-resident clones.

Some clones are missing from TCRdb's copy, which holds only in-frame ones; the method was immunoSEQ multiplex PCR. The profile shows over 75,000 clones, around 85% of them singletons. Concerning this clone itself: Its cognate antigen is unknown.

PCR or immunohistochemistry showed mismatch repair deficiency in every enrolled patient. This TCR was recovered from an adult with mismatch repair-deficient cancer. The source was peripheral blood, collected 12 weeks after starting pembrolizumab.

The CDR3 protein is CASSVGTGAYEQYF. In DNA, the CDR3 is TGTGCCAGCAGTGTCGGGACAGGAGCCTACGAGCAGTACTTC. V gene TRBV27 combines with J gene TRBJ2-7; 8 bases match TRBD1. CDR1 is MNHEY and CDR2 is SMNVEV in the germline V gene (reference sequence). The CDR3 has 14 residues. V shed 5 bases and J 2 bases; nucleotides not matched to a gene: 5.